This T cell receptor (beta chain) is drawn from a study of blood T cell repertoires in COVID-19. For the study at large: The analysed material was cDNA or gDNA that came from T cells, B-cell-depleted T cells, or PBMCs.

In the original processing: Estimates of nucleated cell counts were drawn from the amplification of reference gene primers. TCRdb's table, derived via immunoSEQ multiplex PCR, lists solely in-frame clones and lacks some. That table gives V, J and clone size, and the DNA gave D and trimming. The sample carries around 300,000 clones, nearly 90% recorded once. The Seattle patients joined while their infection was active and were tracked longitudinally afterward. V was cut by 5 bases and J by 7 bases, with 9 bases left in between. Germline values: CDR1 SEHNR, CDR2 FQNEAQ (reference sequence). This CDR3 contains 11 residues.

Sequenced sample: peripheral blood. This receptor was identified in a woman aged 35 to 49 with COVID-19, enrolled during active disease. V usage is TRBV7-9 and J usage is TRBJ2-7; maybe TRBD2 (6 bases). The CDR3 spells CASSARGEQYF. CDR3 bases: TGTGCCAGCAGCGCCCGGGGGGAGCAGTACTTC.